The T cell receptor beta chain described here comes from a study of CXCR3-negative and CXCR3-positive naive CD8 T cells. Whole-study findings and limits: Naive CXCR3-positive and CXCR3-negative cells shared TRBV-TRBJ usage; memory cells diverged.

Points on this clonotype: Its antigen remains unidentified.

The libraries of TRB cDNA were prepared using 5' RACE with UMI labels. TCRdb reprocessed the 5' RACE reads and reports one entry per CDR3 protein, with no DNA. The sample features tens of thousands of distinct CDR3 sequences, with about 9.4% in its top ten. This CDR3 region has 17 residues. CDR1 is LGHNA, CDR2 YSLEER, per germline. V is TRBV4-3 and J is TRBJ1-2; TCRdb reports TRBD1, a call that lacks DNA to check it against. Sequencing input: memory CD8+ T cells from blood. The sequence came from a human donor in good health. Some clones in this sample may be carry-over from other donors' samples. CDR3 protein: CASSQLGEGVANYGYTF.